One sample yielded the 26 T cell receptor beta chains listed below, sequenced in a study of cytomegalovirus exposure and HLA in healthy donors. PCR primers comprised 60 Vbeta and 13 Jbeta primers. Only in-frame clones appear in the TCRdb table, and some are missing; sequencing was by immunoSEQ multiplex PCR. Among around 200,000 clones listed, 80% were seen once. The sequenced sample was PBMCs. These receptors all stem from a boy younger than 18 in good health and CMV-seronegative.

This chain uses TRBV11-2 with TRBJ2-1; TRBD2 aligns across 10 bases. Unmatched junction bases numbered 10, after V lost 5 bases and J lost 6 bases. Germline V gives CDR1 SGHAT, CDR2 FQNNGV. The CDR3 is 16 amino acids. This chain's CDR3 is CASSRLGLALRNEQFF. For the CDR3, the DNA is TGTGCCAGCAGCCGATTGGGACTAGCGCTTCGCAATGAGCAGTTCTTC. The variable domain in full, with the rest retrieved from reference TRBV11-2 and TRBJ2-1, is EAGVAQSPRYKIIEKRQSVAFWCNPISGHATLYWYQQILGQGPKLLIQFQNNGVVDDSQLPKDRFSAERLKGVDSTLKIQPAKLEDSAVYLCASSRLGLALRNEQFFGPGTRLTVL.

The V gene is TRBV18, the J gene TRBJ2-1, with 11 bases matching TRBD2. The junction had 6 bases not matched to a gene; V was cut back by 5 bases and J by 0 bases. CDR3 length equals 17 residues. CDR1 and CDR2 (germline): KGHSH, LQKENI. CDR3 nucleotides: TGTGCCAGCTCAGCCGGTAGCGGGAGGGGCTCCTACAATGAGCAGTTCTTC. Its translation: CASSAGSGRGSYNEQFF.

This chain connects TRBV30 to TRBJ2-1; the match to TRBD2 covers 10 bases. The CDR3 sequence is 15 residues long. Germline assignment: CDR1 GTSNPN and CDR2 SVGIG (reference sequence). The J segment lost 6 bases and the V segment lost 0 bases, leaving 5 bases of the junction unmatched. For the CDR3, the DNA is TGTGCCTGGAGTGTAGGGCTAGCGGGAGTCAATGAGCAGTTCTTC. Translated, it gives CAWSVGLAGVNEQFF.

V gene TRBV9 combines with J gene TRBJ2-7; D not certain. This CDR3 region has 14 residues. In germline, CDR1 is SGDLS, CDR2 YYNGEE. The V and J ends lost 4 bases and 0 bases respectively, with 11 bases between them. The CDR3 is CASSPFGVSYEQYF. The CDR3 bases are TGTGCCAGCAGCCCCTTCGGTGTCTCCTACGAGCAGTACTTC.

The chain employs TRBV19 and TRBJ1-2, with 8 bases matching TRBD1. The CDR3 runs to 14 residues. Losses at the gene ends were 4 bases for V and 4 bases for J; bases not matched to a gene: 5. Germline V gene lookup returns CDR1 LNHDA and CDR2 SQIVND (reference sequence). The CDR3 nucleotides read TGTGCCAGTAGTAGTGGGACAGGACCCTATGGCTACACCTTC. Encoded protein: CASSSGTGPYGYTF.

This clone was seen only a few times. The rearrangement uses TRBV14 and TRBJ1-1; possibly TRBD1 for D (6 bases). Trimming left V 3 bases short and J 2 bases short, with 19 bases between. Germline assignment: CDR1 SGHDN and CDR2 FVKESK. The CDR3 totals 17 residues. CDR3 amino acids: CASSQSWWGPENTEAFF. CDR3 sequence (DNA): TGTGCCAGCAGCCAGTCTTGGTGGGGGCCCGAAAACACTGAAGCTTTCTTT.

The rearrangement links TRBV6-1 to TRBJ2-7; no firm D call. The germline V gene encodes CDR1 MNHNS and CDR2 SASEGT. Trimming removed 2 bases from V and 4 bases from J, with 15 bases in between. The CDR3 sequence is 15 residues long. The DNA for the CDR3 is TGTGCCAGCAGTGAATTGAATATGGCTCTTTACGAGCAGTACTTC. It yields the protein CASSELNMALYEQYF.

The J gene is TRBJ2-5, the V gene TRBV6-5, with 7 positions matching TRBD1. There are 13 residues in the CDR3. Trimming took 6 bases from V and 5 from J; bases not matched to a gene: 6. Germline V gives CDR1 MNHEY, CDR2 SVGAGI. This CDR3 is CASSRDRVETQYF. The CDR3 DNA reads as TGTGCCAGCAGCCGAGACAGGGTCGAGACCCAGTACTTC.

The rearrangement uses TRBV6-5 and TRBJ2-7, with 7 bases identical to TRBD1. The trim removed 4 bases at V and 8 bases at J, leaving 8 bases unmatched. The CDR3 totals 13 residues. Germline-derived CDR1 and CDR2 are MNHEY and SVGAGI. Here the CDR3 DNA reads TGTGCCAGCAGTTCGAGGGACAGTGCCAAGCAGTACTTC. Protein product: CASSSRDSAKQYF.

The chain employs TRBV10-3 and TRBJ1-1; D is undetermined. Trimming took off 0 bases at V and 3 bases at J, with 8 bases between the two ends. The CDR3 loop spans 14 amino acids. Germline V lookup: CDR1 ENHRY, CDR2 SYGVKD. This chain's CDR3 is CAISESRFDTEAFF. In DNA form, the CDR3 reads TGTGCCATCAGTGAGTCGAGGTTTGACACTGAAGCTTTCTTT.

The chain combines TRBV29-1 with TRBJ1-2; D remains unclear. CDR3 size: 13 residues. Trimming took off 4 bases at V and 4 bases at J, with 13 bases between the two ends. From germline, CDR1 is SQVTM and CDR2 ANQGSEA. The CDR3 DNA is TGCAGCGTTGTGAGGGATAGTAGCTATGGCTACACCTTC. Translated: CSVVRDSSYGYTF. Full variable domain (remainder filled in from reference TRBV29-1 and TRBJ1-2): SAVISQKPSRDICQRGTSLTIQCQVDSQVTMMFWYRQQPGQSLTLIATANQGSEATYESGFVIDKFPISRPNLTFSTLTVSNMSPEDSSIYLCSVVRDSSYGYTFGSGTRLTVV.

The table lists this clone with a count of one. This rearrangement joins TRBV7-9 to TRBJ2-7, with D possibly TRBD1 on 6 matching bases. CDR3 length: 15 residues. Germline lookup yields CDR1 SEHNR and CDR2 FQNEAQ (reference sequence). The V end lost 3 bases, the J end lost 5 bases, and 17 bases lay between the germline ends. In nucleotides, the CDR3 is TGTGCCAGCAGCTTGGGGGCAGGCATTAACCACGAGCAGTACTTC. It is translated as CASSLGAGINHEQYF.

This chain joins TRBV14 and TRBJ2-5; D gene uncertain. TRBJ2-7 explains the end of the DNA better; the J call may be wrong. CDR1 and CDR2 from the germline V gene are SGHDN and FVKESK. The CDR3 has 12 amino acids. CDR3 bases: TGTGCCAGCAGCCTACTGTCCTACGAGCAGTACTTC. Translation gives CASSLLSYEQYF.

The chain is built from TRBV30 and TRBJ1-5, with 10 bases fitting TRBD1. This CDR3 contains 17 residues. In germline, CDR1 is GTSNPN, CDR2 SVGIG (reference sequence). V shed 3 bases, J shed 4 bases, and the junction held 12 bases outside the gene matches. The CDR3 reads CAWRQAAGQGFNQPQHF. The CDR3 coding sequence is TGTGCCTGGAGGCAGGCGGCGGGACAGGGGTTTAATCAGCCCCAGCATTTT.

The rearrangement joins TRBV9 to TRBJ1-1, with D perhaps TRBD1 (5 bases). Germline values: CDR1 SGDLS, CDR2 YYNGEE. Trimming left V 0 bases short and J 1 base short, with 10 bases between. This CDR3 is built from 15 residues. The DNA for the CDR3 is TGTGCCAGCAGCGTAGGTGGGGCGCCGAACACTGAAGCTTTCTTT. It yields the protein CASSVGGAPNTEAFF.

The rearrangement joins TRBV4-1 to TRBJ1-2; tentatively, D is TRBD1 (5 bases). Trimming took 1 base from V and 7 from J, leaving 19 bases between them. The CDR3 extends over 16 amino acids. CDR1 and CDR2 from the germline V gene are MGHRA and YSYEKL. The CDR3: CASSQVPAGGGLGYTF. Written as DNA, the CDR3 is TGCGCCAGCAGCCAAGTTCCGGCGGGGGGTGGACTTGGCTACACCTTC.

The CDR3 loop is CASSWGQGRNQPQHF. The DNA of the CDR3 is TGTGCCAGCAGCTGGGGACAGGGAAGGAATCAGCCCCAGCATTTT. The V call is TRBV5-8, the J call TRBJ1-5; 9 nucleotides line up with TRBD1. Germline CDR1 reads SGHTS; CDR2 reads YDEGEE. Unmatched junction bases numbered 5, after V lost 3 bases and J lost 4 bases. The CDR3 has 15 residues.

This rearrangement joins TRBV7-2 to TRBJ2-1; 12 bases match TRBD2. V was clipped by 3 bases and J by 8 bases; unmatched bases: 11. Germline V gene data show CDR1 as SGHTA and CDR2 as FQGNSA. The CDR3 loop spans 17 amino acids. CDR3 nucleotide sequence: TGTGCCAGCAGCTTTTCCCCTAGCGGGAGGGGCGGCGATGAGCAGTTCTTC. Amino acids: CASSFSPSGRGGDEQFF.

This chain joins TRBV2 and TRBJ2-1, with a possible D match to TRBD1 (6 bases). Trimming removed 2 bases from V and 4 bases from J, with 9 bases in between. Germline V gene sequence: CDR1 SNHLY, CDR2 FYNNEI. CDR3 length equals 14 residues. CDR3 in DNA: TGTGCCAGCAGTGAACTGGGGGCTTACAATGAGCAGTTCTTC. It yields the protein CASSELGAYNEQFF.

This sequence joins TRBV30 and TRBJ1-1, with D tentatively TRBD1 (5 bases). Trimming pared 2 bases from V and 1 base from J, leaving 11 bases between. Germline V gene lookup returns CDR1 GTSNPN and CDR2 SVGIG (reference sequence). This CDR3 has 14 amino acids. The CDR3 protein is CAWSFPGKNTEAFF. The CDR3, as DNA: TGTGCCTGGAGTTTTCCAGGGAAGAACACTGAAGCTTTCTTT.

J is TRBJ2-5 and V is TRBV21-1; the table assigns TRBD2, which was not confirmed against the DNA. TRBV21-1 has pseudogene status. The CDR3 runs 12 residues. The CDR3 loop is CASSTDGETQYF. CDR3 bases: TGTGCCAGCAGCACCGACGGGGAGACCCAGTACTTC.

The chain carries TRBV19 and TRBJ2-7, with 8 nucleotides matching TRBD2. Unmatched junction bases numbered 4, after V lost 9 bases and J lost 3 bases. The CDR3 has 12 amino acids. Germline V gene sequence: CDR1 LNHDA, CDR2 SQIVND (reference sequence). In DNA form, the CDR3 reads TGTGCCAGCGAAGGGACTAGCTACGAGCAGTACTTC. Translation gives CASEGTSYEQYF. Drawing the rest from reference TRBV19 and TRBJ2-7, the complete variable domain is DGGITQSPKYLFRKEGQNVTLSCEQNLNHDAMYWYRQDPGQGLRLIYYSQIVNDFQKGDIAEGYSVSREKKESFPLTVTSAQKNPTAFYLCASEGTSYEQYFGPGTRLTVT.

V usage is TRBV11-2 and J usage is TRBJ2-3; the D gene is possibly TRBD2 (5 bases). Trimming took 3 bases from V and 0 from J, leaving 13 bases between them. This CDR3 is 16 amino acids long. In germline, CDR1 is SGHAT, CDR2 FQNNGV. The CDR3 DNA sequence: TGTGCCAGCAGCTTTGGGAGTCGCGGGAGCACAGATACGCAGTATTTT. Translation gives CASSFGSRGSTDTQYF.

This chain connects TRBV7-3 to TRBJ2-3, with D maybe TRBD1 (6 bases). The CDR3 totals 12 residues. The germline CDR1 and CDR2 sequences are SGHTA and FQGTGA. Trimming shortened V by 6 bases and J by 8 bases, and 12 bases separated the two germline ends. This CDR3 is CASSYQGSTQYF. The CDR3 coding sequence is TGTGCCAGCAGTTATCAGGGGAGTACGCAGTATTTT.

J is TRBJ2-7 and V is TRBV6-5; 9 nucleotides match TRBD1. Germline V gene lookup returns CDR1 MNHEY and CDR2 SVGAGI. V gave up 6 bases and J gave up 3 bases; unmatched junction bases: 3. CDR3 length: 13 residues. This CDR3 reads CASSGTGSYEQYF. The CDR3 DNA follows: TGTGCCAGCAGCGGGACAGGGAGCTACGAGCAGTACTTC.

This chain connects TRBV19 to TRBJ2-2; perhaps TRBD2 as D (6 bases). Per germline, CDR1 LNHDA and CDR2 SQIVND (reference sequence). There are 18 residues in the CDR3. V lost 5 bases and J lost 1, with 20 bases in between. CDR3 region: CASSQPLLRRGNTGELFF. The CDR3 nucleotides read TGTGCCAGTAGTCAACCTCTCTTAAGGAGGGGGAACACCGGGGAGCTGTTTTTT.